This T cell receptor (beta chain) was recovered during a study of shared clonotypes between healthy human individuals. V was clipped by 7 bases and J by 4 bases, with 14 bases between them. The CDR3 is 14 residues long. The germline gives CDR1 SEHNR, CDR2 FQNEAQ (reference sequence). Findings and limits, study-wide: It was expected that sequencing depth would affect clonotype sharing among donors. The sole specimen, blood, was sampled, and tissue repertoires likely differ.

Healthy HIV-negative adults without recent acute infections or vaccinations served as donors. TCRdb's copy holds only in-frame clones and misses some; the assay was immunoSEQ multiplex PCR. The sample consists of around 500,000 clones, 79% of them appearing once. A note on this clone: The target antigen is unknown.

The sequence was obtained from a woman between 35 and 50 years old in good health. Some clones in this sample may be carry-over from other donors' samples. This sequence joins TRBV7-9 and TRBJ2-1; D possibly corresponds to TRBD1 (5 bases). Sequences were obtained from PBMCs. CDR3: CASTPQGTYNEQFF. The CDR3, as DNA: TGTGCCAGCACCCCGCAGGGAACGTACAATGAGCAGTTCTTC.